The rows below give T cell receptor beta chains drawn from one sample of a study of CD8 T cells in Susac syndrome. TCRdb reprocessed the immunoSEQ multiplex PCR reads with MiXCR, giving one entry per CDR3 protein. Here the sample spans some 300,000 distinct CDR3 sequences, almost 85% being singletons. The source material was CD8+ T cells from PBMCs. These TCRs come from a human donor with multiple sclerosis. Each CDR3 is given with its conserved first and last residue. Fields, in order: CDR3 DNA, CDR3 protein, J gene, clone size, D gene, V gene. The D gene is left open where the match is weak. Expanded clones get a size class; other rows say once, few or many, or leave the size out.

CDR3 DNA: TGTGCCAGCAGCTTAGCCATCGGTGAGCAGTTCTTC
CDR3 protein: CASSLAIGEQFF
J gene: TRBJ2-1
clone size: few
D gene: -
V gene: TRBV7-8

CDR3 DNA: TGCAGCGTTACCGGAGGGCTAGCGGGGTACAATGAGCAGTTCTTC
CDR3 protein: CSVTGGLAGYNEQFF
J gene: TRBJ2-1
clone size: -
D gene: TRBD2
V gene: TRBV29-1

CDR3 DNA: TGCGCCAGCAGCCAAGATGATCAGCGGGAGACCACAGATACGCAGTATTTT
CDR3 protein: CASSQDDQRETTDTQYF
J gene: TRBJ2-3
clone size: -
D gene: TRBD2
V gene: TRBV4-3

CDR3 DNA: TGTGCCAGCACCAACGGGCTAGCGGGAGGCTATTACAATGAGCAGTTCTTC
CDR3 protein: CASTNGLAGGYYNEQFF
J gene: TRBJ2-1
clone size: -
D gene: TRBD2
V gene: TRBV6-2/TRBV6-3

CDR3 DNA: TGCGCCAGCAGCTTGGAATGGGGGTACTATGGCTACACCTTC
CDR3 protein: CASSLEWGYYGYTF
J gene: TRBJ1-2
clone size: -
D gene: -
V gene: TRBV5-1

CDR3 DNA: TGCGCCAGCAGCCAAGTCCTATCTCTAGCGGGAGGTGATACGCAGTATTTT
CDR3 protein: CASSQVLSLAGGDTQYF
J gene: TRBJ2-3
clone size: -
D gene: TRBD2
V gene: TRBV4-3

CDR3 DNA: TGTGCCTGGAGTGGTCCCGGGGGCCCTGGAAACACCATATATTTT
CDR3 protein: CAWSGPGGPGNTIYF
J gene: TRBJ1-3
clone size: -
D gene: -
V gene: TRBV30

CDR3 DNA: TGCGCCAGCAGCCAAGATAGGACTAGCGGGGCCGCTGGGGAGACCCAGTACTTC
CDR3 protein: CASSQDRTSGAAGETQYF
J gene: TRBJ2-5
clone size: once
D gene: TRBD2
V gene: TRBV4-3

CDR3 DNA: TGTGCCAGCAGCGAGACAGACACCGGGGAGCTGTTTTTT
CDR3 protein: CASSETDTGELFF
J gene: TRBJ2-2
clone size: -
D gene: -
V gene: TRBV6-5

CDR3 DNA: TGTGCCAGCAGTAACGACAGGGCGGGCGAGCAGTACTTC
CDR3 protein: CASSNDRAGEQYF
J gene: TRBJ2-7
clone size: few
D gene: TRBD1
V gene: TRBV12-3/TRBV12-4

CDR3 DNA: TGTGCCAGCATTCAGTACGGATATTCCTACGAGCAGTACTTC
CDR3 protein: CASIQYGYSYEQYF
J gene: TRBJ2-7
clone size: -
D gene: -
V gene: TRBV28

CDR3 DNA: TGTGCCAGCAGCTCCAGGGACAGGGGGCACTACAATGAGCAGTTCTTC
CDR3 protein: CASSSRDRGHYNEQFF
J gene: TRBJ2-1
clone size: -
D gene: TRBD1
V gene: TRBV11-3

CDR3 DNA: TGTGCCAGCACCTGGTACAATGAGCAGTTCTTC
CDR3 protein: CASTWYNEQFF
J gene: TRBJ2-1
clone size: once
D gene: -
V gene: TRBV6-2/TRBV6-3

CDR3 DNA: TGTGCCAGCGGGGATGGCTACACCTTC
CDR3 protein: CASGDGYTF
J gene: TRBJ1-2
clone size: -
D gene: -
V gene: TRBV7-4

CDR3 DNA: TGTGCCTGCAGTTGGGGGGGATTCAATGAGCAGTTCTTC
CDR3 protein: CACSWGGFNEQFF
J gene: TRBJ2-1
clone size: -
D gene: TRBD2
V gene: TRBV27

CDR3 DNA: TGTGCCAGCACTGCCACTGGACCGGAACTTGACAGGGAAGCTTTCTTT
CDR3 protein: CASTATGPELDREAFF
J gene: TRBJ1-1
clone size: -
D gene: -
V gene: TRBV28

CDR3 DNA: TGTGCCAGCAGCTTGGTCAGGGGGAATCAGCCCCAGCATTTT
CDR3 protein: CASSLVRGNQPQHF
J gene: TRBJ1-5
clone size: -
D gene: TRBD1
V gene: TRBV5-6

CDR3 DNA: TGTGCCAGCAGCTTAATGACGACGGCGAACACTGAAGCTTTCTTT
CDR3 protein: CASSLMTTANTEAFF
J gene: TRBJ1-1
clone size: -
D gene: -
V gene: TRBV7-8

CDR3 DNA: TGTGCCAGCAGTTTGGGGAGGAACACTGAAGTTTTCTTT
CDR3 protein: CASSLGRNTEVFF
J gene: TRBJ1-1
clone size: -
D gene: -
V gene: TRBV12-3/TRBV12-4

CDR3 DNA: TGTGCCAGCAGCTTGGGACAGGGTCTCTTCTCCGAGCAGTACTTC
CDR3 protein: CASSLGQGLFSEQYF
J gene: TRBJ2-7
clone size: -
D gene: TRBD1
V gene: TRBV5-6

CDR3 DNA: TGCAGTGCTGGAATGGCTCCTGGATCACCCCTCCACTTT
CDR3 protein: CSAGMAPGSPLHF
J gene: TRBJ1-6
clone size: -
D gene: -
V gene: TRBV20-1

CDR3 DNA: TGTGCCAGCAGACACGGACTAGCGGGAAACACCGGGGAGCTGTTTTTT
CDR3 protein: CASRHGLAGNTGELFF
J gene: TRBJ2-2
clone size: -
D gene: TRBD2
V gene: TRBV6-1

CDR3 DNA: TGTGCGGTGAGGGACTACAATGAGCAGTTCTTC
CDR3 protein: CAVRDYNEQFF
J gene: TRBJ2-1
clone size: -
D gene: -
V gene: TRBV12-3/TRBV12-4

CDR3 DNA: TGTGCCAGTAGTATAGGGATAGGACTGGCCTACAATGAGCAGTTCTTC
CDR3 protein: CASSIGIGLAYNEQFF
J gene: TRBJ2-1
clone size: -
D gene: -
V gene: TRBV19

CDR3 DNA: TGTGCCAGCAGTGTCCGGGACAACTATGGCTACACCTTC
CDR3 protein: CASSVRDNYGYTF
J gene: TRBJ1-2
clone size: -
D gene: -
V gene: TRBV6-1

CDR3 DNA: TGTGCCAGCAGTGAAGGTATATTCGGGACAGGTGGTGGGACCATCTATGGCTACACCTTC
CDR3 protein: CASSEGIFGTGGGTIYGYTF
J gene: TRBJ1-2
clone size: -
D gene: TRBD1
V gene: TRBV2

CDR3 DNA: TGTGCCAGCAGTTTACTGGCAGGGCAAGATACTGAAGCTTTCTTT
CDR3 protein: CASSLLAGQDTEAFF
J gene: TRBJ1-1
clone size: -
D gene: -
V gene: TRBV28

CDR3 DNA: TGTGCCAGCAGTTTAATCCGGGACGAGCAGTACTTC
CDR3 protein: CASSLIRDEQYF
J gene: TRBJ2-7
clone size: -
D gene: -
V gene: TRBV12-3/TRBV12-4

CDR3 DNA: TGTGCCAGCAGTTACGGGGGAATGGGCGAGCAGTACTTC
CDR3 protein: CASSYGGMGEQYF
J gene: TRBJ2-7
clone size: once
D gene: -
V gene: TRBV6-5

CDR3 DNA: TGTGCCAGCAGTTGGGACAGGGGGAGCTATGGCTACACCTTC
CDR3 protein: CASSWDRGSYGYTF
J gene: TRBJ1-2
clone size: -
D gene: TRBD1
V gene: TRBV27

CDR3 DNA: TGTGCCAGCAGCGTCGAACCCGGGACTAGGAGCTCCTACGAGCAGTACTTC
CDR3 protein: CASSVEPGTRSSYEQYF
J gene: TRBJ2-7
clone size: once
D gene: TRBD2
V gene: TRBV9

CDR3 DNA: TGCAGCGCCCCGGGACTAGCCCTCAATGAGCAGTTCTTC
CDR3 protein: CSAPGLALNEQFF
J gene: TRBJ2-1
clone size: -
D gene: TRBD2
V gene: TRBV29-1

CDR3 DNA: TGTGCCACCAGCAGAGATCGGACAGGGGCCGACTATGGCTACACCTTC
CDR3 protein: CATSRDRTGADYGYTF
J gene: TRBJ1-2
clone size: once
D gene: TRBD1
V gene: TRBV15

CDR3 DNA: TGCGCCAGCAACCGCTTAGCGGGAGCTTACAATGAGCAGTTCTTC
CDR3 protein: CASNRLAGAYNEQFF
J gene: TRBJ2-1
clone size: -
D gene: TRBD2
V gene: TRBV4-1

CDR3 DNA: TGTGCCAGCAGTTTACTAGGGTACAATGAGCAGTTCTTC
CDR3 protein: CASSLLGYNEQFF
J gene: TRBJ2-1
clone size: few
D gene: -
V gene: TRBV6-5

CDR3 DNA: TGCAGCGTTTCCGAGCCGGGACATATGAACACTGAAGCTTTCTTT
CDR3 protein: CSVSEPGHMNTEAFF
J gene: TRBJ1-1
clone size: -
D gene: -
V gene: TRBV29-1

CDR3 DNA: TGTGCCAGCAGTCCAGGACTAGCGGGAGGGCCGCGCTCCTACGAGCAGTACTTC
CDR3 protein: CASSPGLAGGPRSYEQYF
J gene: TRBJ2-7
clone size: -
D gene: TRBD2
V gene: TRBV7-9

CDR3 DNA: TGTGCCACTCTAGCGGGAAACTACAATGAGCAGTTCTTC
CDR3 protein: CATLAGNYNEQFF
J gene: TRBJ2-1
clone size: -
D gene: TRBD2
V gene: TRBV7-8

CDR3 DNA: TGTGCCAGCAGTCCCTTAATCTACAATGAGCAGTTCTTC
CDR3 protein: CASSPLIYNEQFF
J gene: TRBJ2-1
clone size: -
D gene: -
V gene: TRBV27

CDR3 DNA: TGTGCCAGCAGCCCGAGGGGACTAGCGGGAGGGACGAACACCGGGGAGCTGTTTTTT
CDR3 protein: CASSPRGLAGGTNTGELFF
J gene: TRBJ2-2
clone size: -
D gene: TRBD2
V gene: TRBV9

CDR3 DNA: TGTGCCAGCAGCCAAAGACCCGGGACATCGGAGACCCAGTACTTC
CDR3 protein: CASSQRPGTSETQYF
J gene: TRBJ2-5
clone size: -
D gene: -
V gene: TRBV7-6